This T cell receptor (beta chain) was sequenced for a study of CD8 T cells in ankylosing spondylitis. J lost 0 bases, V lost 3 bases, and 5 bases had no gene match. CDR1 and CDR2 from the germline V gene are SGHRS and YFSETQ. The CDR3 is made up of 16 amino acids. This clonotype was recorded at least ten times. Its specificity is unknown. It was by quantitative 5'-RACE with molecular barcodes that TCR beta libraries were made. TCRdb redid the calling of the 5' RACE reads with MiXCR, one entry per CDR3 protein. The sample includes tens of thousands of distinct CDR3 sequences, roughly 5.2% of them seen just once. General study points: A CD8+ phenotype characterized the disease-linked clones, which were relatively rare in peripheral blood. In ankylosing spondylitis blood, a motif of roughly 8 highly homologous TCR beta variants appeared characteristic.

The chain is built from TRBV5-1 and TRBJ2-3, with 9 bases that match TRBD2. Sequenced input: blood, either unsorted or a sorted T cell fraction (not recorded which). The sequence came from a male donor with ankylosing spondylitis or in good health (not recorded which). CDR3 nucleotide sequence: TGCGCCAGCAGCTCCGGACTAGCGCCTAGCACAGATACGCAGTATTTT. Amino acids: CASSSGLAPSTDTQYF.